Shown below are 28 T cell receptor beta chains from a single sample sequenced in a study of blood T cell repertoires in COVID-19. The method was immunoSEQ multiplex PCR; TCRdb's version includes in-frame clones alone and lacks a portion of them. In the table there are under 150,000 clones, more than 80% of which are singletons. Sequencing used peripheral blood. The receptors derive from a human donor in a cohort sampled during active COVID-19.

The chain links TRBV5-4 to TRBJ2-2; D might be TRBD2 (6 bases). Germline-derived CDR1 and CDR2 are SGHNT and YYREEE (reference sequence). Trimming cost V 4 bases and J 4 bases, with 8 bases left between them. There are 13 residues in the CDR3. Here the CDR3 DNA reads TGTGCCAGCAGCACTAGCAGCACCGGGGAGCTGTTTTTT. It is translated as CASSTSSTGELFF.

This chain joins TRBV4-3 and TRBJ2-1; TRBD1 matches 8 bases. Trimming removed 1 base from V and 6 bases from J; junction bases left unmatched: 5. The germline gives CDR1 LGHNA, CDR2 YSLEER. The CDR3 length is 15 residues. The CDR3, as DNA: TGCGCCAGCAGCCAAGGGACAGGGTCAGGCAATGAGCAGTTCTTC. It encodes CASSQGTGSGNEQFF.

This clone has a handful of counts. The V and J genes are TRBV5-1 and TRBJ2-2; the match to TRBD2 covers 7 bases. The CDR3 spans 17 residues. CDR1 is SGHRS, CDR2 YFSETQ, per germline. The J segment lost 1 base and the V segment lost 4 bases, leaving 10 bases of the junction unmatched. CDR3 DNA: TGCGCCAGCAGCCCTGGGACTAATCAATGGAACACCGGGGAGCTGTTTTTT. Translated: CASSPGTNQWNTGELFF.

This chain joins TRBV19 and TRBJ1-1; unclear D gene. The V and J ends lost 6 bases and 2 bases respectively, with 10 bases between them. Germline CDR1 is LNHDA and CDR2 is SQIVND (reference sequence). This CDR3 has 13 amino acids. This CDR3 reads CASRAQFNTEAFF. CDR3 nucleotides: TGTGCCAGTAGGGCCCAGTTTAACACTGAAGCTTTCTTT.

The rearrangement uses TRBV12-3 or TRBV12-4 and TRBJ1-5; D not certain. The CDR3 is 12 residues long. Deletions cut 5 bases from V and 4 bases from J, with 6 bases between. The DNA for the CDR3 is TGTGCCAGCAGTACTAAAAATCAGCCCCAGCATTTT. Translation gives CASSTKNQPQHF.

The chain uses TRBV6-2 or TRBV6-3 and TRBJ1-1; D unclear. Germline loops: CDR1 MNHEY, CDR2 SVGEGT. The CDR3 length is 13 residues. V lost 1 base to trimming and J lost 5 bases, with 8 bases between them. The CDR3 loop is CASSYFSGTEAFF. The CDR3 nucleotides are TGTGCCAGCAGTTACTTTTCGGGGACTGAAGCTTTCTTT.

The V and J genes are TRBV6-2 or TRBV6-3 and TRBJ1-1; D not certain. V was trimmed by 3 bases and J by 1 base, leaving 6 bases between them. CDR3 length equals 13 residues. Germline CDR1 reads MNHEY; CDR2 reads SVGEGT. The chain's CDR3 is CASSYAGNTEAFF. CDR3 bases: TGTGCCAGCAGTTATGCAGGGAACACTGAAGCTTTCTTT.

This rearrangement joins TRBV6-5 to TRBJ2-1; no definite D call. Trimming removed 7 bases at V and 9 bases at J, with 10 bases between. CDR1 and CDR2 from the germline V gene are MNHEY and SVGAGI. This CDR3 spans 11 amino acids. Here the CDR3 reads CASIRSGEQFF. CDR3 coding DNA: TGTGCCAGCATCCGGTCGGGTGAGCAGTTCTTC.

The chain links TRBV12-3 or TRBV12-4 to TRBJ1-3, with 8 bases that match TRBD1. The trim removed 8 bases at V and 4 bases at J, leaving 4 bases unmatched. CDR3 length: 13 residues. This CDR3 is CASGTGGGNTIYF. The CDR3 bases are TGTGCCAGCGGGACAGGTGGGGGAAACACCATATATTTT.

The rearrangement joins TRBV7-8 to TRBJ2-3; no clear D gene. This CDR3 has 15 residues. Germline V gives CDR1 SGHVS, CDR2 FQNEAQ. Trimming removed 0 bases from V and 0 bases from J, with 7 bases in between. The CDR3 loop is CASSLARFSTDTQYF. The DNA for the CDR3 is TGTGCCAGCAGCTTAGCTCGGTTTAGCACAGATACGCAGTATTTT.

The chain has TRBV19 and TRBJ2-3; TRBD2 matches 12 bases. Germline loops: CDR1 LNHDA, CDR2 SQIVND (reference sequence). The CDR3 is made up of 15 amino acids. The V gene end was trimmed by 1 base and the J gene end by 6 bases; junction bases not matched to a gene: 2. CDR3: CASSIGLAGGDTQYF. In DNA, the CDR3 is TGTGCCAGTAGTATAGGGCTAGCGGGGGGGGATACGCAGTATTTT. Based on the CDR3 plus reference TRBV19 and TRBJ2-3, the full variable domain is DGGITQSPKYLFRKEGQNVTLSCEQNLNHDAMYWYRQDPGQGLRLIYYSQIVNDFQKGDIAEGYSVSREKKESFPLTVTSAQKNPTAFYLCASSIGLAGGDTQYFGPGTRLTVL.

The J gene is TRBJ1-3, the V gene TRBV15; D call uncertain. This CDR3 is built from 15 residues. The V gene's germline CDR1 is LNHNV and CDR2 YYDKDF (reference sequence). Trimming pared 3 bases from V and 2 bases from J, leaving 11 bases between. In DNA, the CDR3 is TGTGCCACCAGCAGTCCCGGTGTGCCTGGAAACACCATATATTTT. This codes for CATSSPGVPGNTIYF. Drawing the rest from reference TRBV15 and TRBJ1-3, the complete variable domain is DAMVIQNPRYQVTQFGKPVTLSCSQTLNHNVMYWYQQKSSQAPKLLFHYYDKDFNNEADTPDNFQSRRPNTSFCFLDIRSPGLGDTAMYLCATSSPGVPGNTIYFGEGSWLTVV.

The V gene is TRBV25-1, the J gene TRBJ1-1, with D perhaps TRBD1 (5 bases). V was clipped by 5 bases and J by 0 bases, with 10 bases between them. Germline values: CDR1 MGHDK, CDR2 SYGVNS. The CDR3 length is 14 residues. The chain's CDR3 is CASSLQELNTEAFF. The CDR3, as DNA: TGTGCCAGCAGTTTACAGGAATTGAACACTGAAGCTTTCTTT.

The count of this clone is one. The rearrangement links TRBV27 to TRBJ1-2, with 8 bases lining up with TRBD1. Trimming removed 6 bases from V and 4 bases from J; junction bases left unmatched: 16. Germline CDR1 reads MNHEY; CDR2 reads SMNVEV (reference sequence). The CDR3 length is 17 residues. CDR3 protein: CASRSARTGGQGYGYTF. The CDR3 DNA sequence: TGTGCCAGCAGGTCGGCCAGAACAGGGGGTCAGGGCTATGGCTACACCTTC.

This clone was observed a single time. Other DNA sequences of this sample code for an identical CDR3. This chain uses TRBV12-3 or TRBV12-4 with TRBJ2-5; no definite D call. The length of the CDR3 is 12 residues. V was cut by 3 bases and J by 4 bases, with 6 bases left in between. The chain's CDR3 is CASSLSGETQYF. In nucleotides, the CDR3 is TGTGCCAGCAGTTTGAGTGGAGAGACCCAGTACTTC.

The chain couples TRBV27 to TRBJ1-1; D gene ambiguous. Trimming removed 5 bases at V and 1 base at J, with 11 bases between. CDR1 is MNHEY, CDR2 SMNVEV, per germline (reference sequence). CDR3 length equals 14 residues. The CDR3 here is CASSQRLENTEAFF. CDR3 DNA: TGTGCCAGCAGTCAACGACTGGAGAACACTGAAGCTTTCTTT.

The chain carries TRBV27 and TRBJ2-1; 8 nucleotides align to TRBD2. The CDR3 length is 15 residues. The V segment lost 5 bases and the J segment 6 bases; nucleotides outside the gene matches: 9. From germline, CDR1 is MNHEY and CDR2 SMNVEV (reference sequence). The CDR3 loop is CASSPTSGYFNEQFF. CDR3 bases: TGTGCCAGCAGTCCTACTAGCGGCTATTTCAATGAGCAGTTCTTC.

The J gene is TRBJ2-7, the V gene TRBV11-2, with 9 bases aligning to TRBD1. V lost 3 bases, J lost 4 bases, and 4 bases stayed unmatched. CDR1 is SGHAT, CDR2 FQNNGV, per germline. This CDR3 contains 14 residues. The CDR3 sequence is CASSFTGGRYEQYF. The DNA of the CDR3 is TGTGCCAGCAGCTTTACAGGGGGCAGGTACGAGCAGTACTTC.

The V call is TRBV5-1, the J call TRBJ2-5; D perhaps matches TRBD1 (5 bases). The V gene's germline CDR1 is SGHRS and CDR2 YFSETQ. Trimming stripped 7 bases from V and 5 bases from J, with 15 bases between. The CDR3 contains 13 residues. In DNA, the CDR3 is TGCGCCAGCCCCTCTGAACACAGGGAGACCCAGTACTTC. Protein product: CASPSEHRETQYF. Drawing the rest from reference TRBV5-1 and TRBJ2-5, the complete variable domain is KAGVTQTPRYLIKTRGQQVTLSCSPISGHRSVSWYQQTPGQGLQFLFEYFSETQRNKGNFPGRFSGRQFSNSRSEMNVSTLELGDSALYLCASPSEHRETQYFGPGTRLLVL.

A few counts support this clone. This chain links TRBV5-1 with TRBJ1-2; D is uncertain. V was pared by 1 base and J by 0 bases, with 10 bases between. Germline V CDR1 and CDR2: SGHRS, YFSETQ. The CDR3 is made up of 15 amino acids. The chain's CDR3 is CASSLSESPNYGYTF. Here the CDR3 DNA reads TGCGCCAGCAGCTTGTCCGAGTCCCCTAACTATGGCTACACCTTC.

J is TRBJ1-1 and V is TRBV15, with 8 bases that match TRBD1. Germline values: CDR1 LNHNV, CDR2 YYDKDF (reference sequence). V lost 5 bases and J lost 4; bases outside the gene matches: 3. This CDR3 has 13 residues. The CDR3 spells CATSRTGGTEAFF. The CDR3 nucleotides read TGTGCCACCAGCCGTACAGGGGGCACTGAAGCTTTCTTT.

The chain recombines TRBV7-2 with TRBJ2-1; D is perhaps TRBD2 (7 bases). This CDR3 is 15 amino acids long. Germline loops: CDR1 SGHTA, CDR2 FQGNSA. The germline V and J ends were trimmed by 1 base and 10 bases, with 17 bases remaining between them. The CDR3 nucleotides read TGTGCCAGCAGCTTAGGAGGGGGGGCCTTTGGGGAGCAGTTCTTC. As protein: CASSLGGGAFGEQFF.

This rearrangement joins TRBV9 to TRBJ2-3, with 11 bases identical to TRBD2. Trimming took 4 bases from V and 0 from J; bases not matched to a gene: 10. The CDR3 loop spans 18 amino acids. Germline V CDR1 and CDR2: SGDLS, YYNGEE. The DNA for the CDR3 is TGTGCCAGCAGCTCTAGGGGGCTAGCGGGAGGAAGCACAGATACGCAGTATTTT. Its translation is CASSSRGLAGGSTDTQYF. The full variable domain, rest sourced from reference TRBV9 and TRBJ2-3, is DSGVTQTPKHLITATGQRVTLRCSPRSGDLSVYWYQQSLDQGLQFLIQYYNGEERAKGNILERFSAQQFPDLHSELNLSSLELGDSALYFCASSSRGLAGGSTDTQYFGPGTRLTVL.

This sequence joins TRBV24-1 and TRBJ1-5, with 11 bases identical to TRBD1. Trimming took 7 bases from V and 9 from J; bases not matched to a gene: 4. The V gene's germline CDR1 is KGHDR and CDR2 SFDVKD. The CDR3 extends over 13 amino acids. Written as DNA, the CDR3 is TGTGCCACCAGGGACAGGGGGCAGGGGCCCCAGCATTTT. Its protein is CATRDRGQGPQHF.

The rearrangement links TRBV19 to TRBJ1-4; D perhaps matches TRBD1 (6 bases). V was clipped by 5 bases and J by 4 bases, with 14 bases between them. Germline V gene data show CDR1 as LNHDA and CDR2 as SQIVND (reference sequence). CDR3 length: 15 residues. The CDR3: CASSPSGTLNEKLFF. The CDR3 DNA reads as TGTGCCAGTAGTCCCTCCGGGACACTTAATGAAAAACTGTTTTTT.

The chain uses TRBV6-2 or TRBV6-3 and TRBJ1-5, with 9 positions matching TRBD1. V lost 6 bases, J lost 0 bases, and 9 bases stayed unmatched. In germline, CDR1 is MNHEY, CDR2 SVGEGT. The CDR3 has 17 amino acids. The DNA for the CDR3 is TGTGCCAGCAGCACTGACAGGGGGAGTTATAGCAATCAGCCCCAGCATTTT. As protein: CASSTDRGSYSNQPQHF.

This chain uses TRBV12-3 or TRBV12-4 with TRBJ1-2, with D unclear. V was pared by 8 bases and J by 5 bases, with 12 bases between. This CDR3 is built from 12 residues. Here the CDR3 DNA reads TGTGCCAGCGGGAGCAGGATTTATGGCTACACCTTC. It is translated as CASGSRIYGYTF.

This clone was picked up one time. The rearrangement joins TRBV21-1 to TRBJ2-7; TRBD1, the table's D call, was not compared with the DNA. TRBV21-1 is designated a pseudogene. CDR3 length equals 13 residues. The CDR3 DNA reads as TGTGCCAGCAGCAAAACAGGGCCCTACGAGCAGTACGTC. Translating gives CASSKTGPYEQYV.